A selection of T cell receptor beta chains follows, all from one sample in a study of blood T cell repertoires in COVID-19. Here immunoSEQ multiplex PCR was the method, and the copy in TCRdb shows in-frame clones only, minus some. The table lists more than 250,000 clones, around 87% of them singletons. The sample comprised peripheral blood. Receptors were obtained from a woman in her twenties or thirties who had recovered from COVID-19. Both conserved end residues are part of each CDR3. The D gene is left open where the match is weak. Not every row has a clone size; where given, it reads once, few, many or a size class.

TRBJ2-3 | TRBV2 | - | - | CASSEQGDTQYF | TGTGCCAGCAGTGAACAGGGAGATACGCAGTATTTT
TRBJ1-1 | TRBV12-3/TRBV12-4 | - | - | CASSGQMNTEAFF | TGTGCCAGCAGCGGACAGATGAACACTGAAGCTTTCTTT
TRBJ1-1 | TRBV3-1/TRBV3-2 | TRBD1 | - | CASSQRDRGNTEAFF | TGTGCCAGCAGCCAGAGGGACAGGGGGAACACTGAAGCTTTCTTT
TRBJ2-1 | TRBV7-9 | TRBD2 | - | CASSLERSGRRNEQFF | TGTGCCAGCAGCTTAGAGAGAAGCGGGAGGAGGAATGAGCAGTTCTTC
TRBJ2-3 | TRBV6-1 | - | - | CASSEIGNREYTDTQYF | TGTGCCAGCAGTGAAATAGGTAATCGGGAATACACAGATACGCAGTATTTT
TRBJ2-7 | TRBV7-9 | TRBD1 | few | CASSLLGTAPYEQYF | TGTGCCAGCAGCTTATTGGGGACAGCCCCCTACGAGCAGTACTTC
TRBJ2-2 | TRBV5-6 | TRBD2 | few | CASSLGSGAYAGELFF | TGTGCCAGCAGCTTAGGGAGCGGGGCCTACGCCGGGGAGCTGTTTTTT
TRBJ1-3 | TRBV7-2 | - | once | CASSFAEPRSGNTIYF | TGTGCCAGCAGCTTTGCGGAGCCGAGGTCTGGAAACACCATATATTTT
TRBJ2-2 | TRBV5-1 | - | - | CASQLGGGDTGELFF | TGCGCCAGCCAATTGGGAGGAGGGGACACCGGGGAGCTGTTTTTT
TRBJ1-2 | TRBV12-3/TRBV12-4 | TRBD1 | - | CASSIRDSGYTF | TGTGCCAGCAGTATAAGGGACAGTGGCTACACCTTC
TRBJ1-2 | TRBV30 | - | - | CAWTNFYGYTF | TGTGCCTGGACTAACTTCTATGGCTACACCTTC
TRBJ2-5 | TRBV9 | - | - | CASSVALFGETQYF | TGTGCCAGCAGCGTAGCCCTGTTCGGAGAGACCCAGTACTTC
TRBJ2-1 | TRBV7-2 | TRBD2 | - | CASSLRTSGGSYHEQFF | TGTGCCAGCAGCTTAAGGACTAGCGGGGGATCCTACCATGAGCAGTTCTTC
TRBJ2-7 | TRBV5-6 | TRBD1 | - | CASSFVSAGQGAREQYF | TGTGCCAGCAGCTTCGTATCGGCGGGACAGGGGGCTCGCGAGCAGTACTTC